The sequence of this T cell receptor beta chain was determined in a study of T cell responses to AZD1222 COVID-19 vaccine (dated by TCRdb to the early 2020s). Some background on the complete study: A total of 230 to 250 trial participants underwent TCR sequencing, of whom about 210 received two doses of AZD1222 and some 26 received two doses of the MenACWY control vaccine. Enrollment into the trials was organized by age into subgroups of 18-55, 56-69 and 70-plus years, and those subgroups contained 148, 28 and 57 TCR-sequenced participants, respectively.

Looking up the germline V gene yields CDR1 SGHNT and CDR2 YENEEA. The trim is 0 bases for V and 10 bases for J, with a gap of 22 bases between the germline ends. The CDR3, from cysteine to phenylalanine, totals 17 residues. The retained sequence is limited to the CDR3, 51 bases, with the frame set at the first base. Turning to this clone: Its cognate antigen has yet to be identified. No base quality information exists; no much larger clone differs at one position.

The CDR3 regions of human TCRbeta chains were analyzed by immunosequencing. Per the original workflow: Repertoire TCRs were checked for matches against a reference library of SARS-CoV-2-specific TCRs that had been generated using the MIRA antigen-specificity platform. Breadth was defined as the fraction of unique TCRs that were SARS-CoV-2-associated, and depth was defined as the fraction of total T cells that were SARS-CoV-2-associated. Using the MIRA data, each spike-specific TCR was assigned both to the spike region to which the TCR was reactive and to a CD4 or CD8 class. Log10-transformed breadth and depth values were compared by one-way ANOVA with Sidak's multiple comparisons tests. This immuneACCESS table, as held by TCRdb, lists in-frame sequences with V and J called but not all clones. Of the missing ones, under half trace to an unresolved V gene in checked studies; the others have no known cause. That table gives V, J and clone size, and the DNA gave D and trimming. This sample comprises roughly 120,000 clones, about 90% of them detected only once. The ten largest clones take up over 7.5% of the sample.

The paper's findings and limits, for the study overall: Because no samples from the day 14 peak response were available, repertoires could be characterized only after the peak T cell response. The whole spike protein was spanned by vaccine-associated CD4 TCRs, and dominant responses were seen in regions 160-218 and 743-854. Spike-specific TCR breadth and depth rose significantly after two AZD1222 doses compared with day 0 and with MenACWY recipients. Reportedly, close to half of the unique spike-specific TCRs recognized epitopes lying outside the regions that are mutated in the B.1.351 and B.1.1.7 variants. Most participants were white British and females outnumbered males, and the authors suggested that clonal diversity may have been underestimated. The 56-69-year group was small, and its depth increase did not reach significance, likely because of low power. Conclusions about previously exposed vaccinees are limited, since just five or six AZD1222 recipients were seropositive for SARS-CoV-2 at baseline.

According to the study, the label for this sample's time point signals: about 28 days (+/-7) after the second vaccine dose. AZD1222 recipients given second doses at about 4 weeks or at about 12 weeks were pooled, since spike-specific TCR depth and breadth were not found to differ between the two schedules. The vaccinee samples were drawn from two UK trials, COV001 and COV002, one of which was a single-blind randomized controlled phase 2/3 trial testing AZD1222 (ChAdOx1 nCoV-19) in healthy adults. For TCRbeta chain sequencing, PBMC samples were collected from trial participants at day 0 and at day 28 after the second dose.

The specimen was peripheral blood, collected 28 days after the second AZD1222 dose. The chain was built from TRBV11-3 and TRBJ2-1; perhaps TRBD2 is the D gene, with 7 bases matching. The sequence was obtained from an adult who received the AZD1222 COVID-19 vaccine. The DNA is TGTGCCAGCAGCTTAGATATTGGGGGGGGGCCGACATTCGAGCAGTTCTTC. Its protein reads: CASSLDIGGGPTFEQFF.